This entry lists 27 T cell receptor beta chains sequenced from one sample in a study of CD8 T cells in Susac syndrome. Reverse transcription used roughly 0.5 to 1 ug RNA and random hexamers. TCRdb fed the immunoSEQ multiplex PCR reads into MiXCR, producing one record per CDR3 protein. The table shows about 300,000 distinct CDR3 sequences, with around 90% occurring only once. Sequencing used CD4+ T cells from PBMCs. The receptors stem from a human donor with multiple sclerosis.

The genes are TRBV29-1 and TRBJ1-2, with D hard to call. Deletions cut 2 bases from V and 4 bases from J, with 5 bases between. Germline V CDR1 and CDR2: SQVTM, ANQGSEA. This CDR3 has 11 amino acids. The CDR3: CSVELSYGYTF. The CDR3 nucleotides are TGCAGCGTTGAACTAAGCTATGGCTACACCTTC.

The chain couples TRBV5-6 to TRBJ2-2; 7 positions agree with TRBD1. The CDR3 runs 14 residues. From germline, CDR1 is SGHDT and CDR2 YYEEEE. Unmatched junction bases numbered 6, after V lost 5 bases and J lost 5 bases. The DNA of the CDR3 is TGTGCCAGCAGACTCAGGGGGAGTACCGGGGAGCTGTTTTTT. This sequence encodes CASRLRGSTGELFF. Together with reference TRBV5-6 and TRBJ2-2, the CDR3 gives the full variable domain: DAGVTQSPTHLIKTRGQQVTLRCSPKSGHDTVSWYQQALGQGPQFIFQYYEEEERQRGNFPDRFSGHQFPNYSSELNVNALLLGDSALYLCASRLRGSTGELFFGEGSRLTVL.

The chain employs TRBV6-1 and TRBJ2-1, with 8 bases that match TRBD1. J gave up 7 bases and V 6 bases, and 11 bases lay outside the gene matches. The germline CDR1 and CDR2 sequences are MNHNS and SASEGT. The CDR3 contains 15 residues. As DNA, the CDR3 is TGTGCCAGCAGCCTCCGACAGGGGTACTTGAATGAGCAGTTCTTC. This gives the protein CASSLRQGYLNEQFF.

The chain couples TRBV7-9 to TRBJ2-1; D is possibly TRBD1 or TRBD2 (7 bases each). Germline V gives CDR1 SEHNR, CDR2 FQNEAQ (reference sequence). This CDR3 region has 15 residues. Trimming took 4 bases from V and 7 from J, leaving 17 bases between them. The CDR3 DNA reads as TGTGCCAGCAGCTGGGAGGGGGCGCTAAGAAATGAGCAGTTCTTC. It encodes CASSWEGALRNEQFF.

In its sample, this clonotype was seen once. V and J are TRBV12-3 or TRBV12-4 and TRBJ2-7, with D unresolved. This CDR3 has 13 amino acids. Deletions cut 5 bases from V and 3 bases from J, with 11 bases between. CDR3 loop: CASSTYGDYEQYF. The CDR3 nucleotides are TGTGCCAGCAGTACCTATGGGGACTACGAGCAGTACTTC.

The DNA for the CDR3 is TGCAGCGTTGGGGCAGGACTAGAGCATGAGCAGTTCTTC. Translated, it gives CSVGAGLEHEQFF. V is TRBV29-1 and J is TRBJ2-1; TRBD2 aligns across 7 bases. The CDR3 covers 13 residues. The germline V gene encodes CDR1 SQVTM and CDR2 ANQGSEA. The V gene end was trimmed by 4 bases and the J gene end by 8 bases; junction bases not matched to a gene: 8.

This clonotype was seen a single time. J is TRBJ2-7 and V is TRBV7-2; TRBD2 might be the D (6 bases). Germline V gives CDR1 SGHTA, CDR2 FQGNSA. Trimming removed 5 bases at V and 4 bases at J, with 18 bases between. The CDR3 is made up of 15 amino acids. The CDR3 DNA is TGTGCCAGCAGCCCACGCCTGACGGGGGATTACGAGCAGTACTTC. It is translated as CASSPRLTGDYEQYF. The whole variable domain, remainder taken from reference TRBV7-2 and TRBJ2-7, is GAGVSQSPSNKVTEKGKDVELRCDPISGHTALYWYRQSLGQGLEFLIYFQGNSAPDKSGLPSDRFSAERTGGSVSTLTIQRTQQEDSAVYLCASSPRLTGDYEQYFGPGTRLTVT.

V usage is TRBV24-1 and J usage is TRBJ2-2; tentatively, D is TRBD1 (6 bases). The germline CDR1 and CDR2 sequences are KGHDR and SFDVKD. The V and J ends lost 5 bases and 0 bases respectively, with 15 bases between them. This CDR3 has 17 residues. CDR3 coding DNA: TGTGCCACCAGTGCGTCGACAGGCGACACGAACACCGGGGAGCTGTTTTTT. Amino acids: CATSASTGDTNTGELFF.

The J gene is TRBJ2-7, the V gene TRBV6-2 or TRBV6-3, with 8 positions matching TRBD2. Germline V gene lookup returns CDR1 MNHEY and CDR2 SVGEGT. The J segment lost 5 bases and the V segment lost 4 bases, leaving 10 bases of the junction unmatched. The CDR3 is made up of 15 amino acids. The CDR3 reads CASSSPKAGGDEQYF. The CDR3 region has the DNA TGTGCCAGCAGTTCCCCCAAGGCGGGAGGCGACGAGCAGTACTTC.

The CDR3 DNA reads TGTGCCAGCAGCGGGACTAGCGGGACCAATGAGCAGTTCTTC. This codes for CASSGTSGTNEQFF. The gene calls are TRBV6-2 or TRBV6-3 and TRBJ2-1; 13 nucleotides agree with TRBD2. Germline CDR1 is MNHEY and CDR2 is SVGEGT. The CDR3 covers 14 residues. J gave up 6 bases and V 6 bases, and 2 bases lay outside the gene matches.

The chain carries TRBV4-1 and TRBJ1-3, with TRBD1 as a possible D gene (6 bases). This CDR3 spans 16 amino acids. CDR1 is MGHRA, CDR2 YSYEKL, per germline. Trimming removed 1 base from V and 8 bases from J, with 18 bases in between. The CDR3, as DNA: TGCGCCAGCAGCCAAGCCCAGGACAGACTATGGTACACCATATATTTT. Protein product: CASSQAQDRLWYTIYF.

The CDR3 reads CASSLGLDTRSYEQYF. The CDR3, as DNA: TGTGCCAGCAGCTTAGGGCTCGATACTAGGTCCTACGAGCAGTACTTC. The chain uses TRBV11-2 and TRBJ2-7; a possible D gene is TRBD2 (5 bases). Germline V lookup: CDR1 SGHAT, CDR2 FQNNGV. The CDR3 is 16 residues long. The V end lost 1 base, the J end lost 1 base, and 14 bases lay between the germline ends.

The chain carries TRBV5-4 and TRBJ1-1; 7 bases agree with TRBD1. V dropped 9 bases and J dropped 4; count of bases not matched to a gene: 9. CDR1 and CDR2 from the germline V gene are SGHNT and YYREEE (reference sequence). CDR3 length: 13 amino acids. Here the CDR3 reads CATNLRQGTEAFF. CDR3 in DNA: TGTGCCACCAACTTAAGACAGGGCACTGAAGCTTTCTTT.

CDR3 bases: TGTGCCTGGAGTAAAACGACAGGGGGCAGTTCACCCCTCCACTTT. Translated: CAWSKTTGGSSPLHF. The V gene is TRBV30, the J gene TRBJ1-6; 10 bases are a match to TRBD1. V was pared by 2 bases and J by 9 bases, with 7 bases of the junction left unmatched. Germline assignment: CDR1 GTSNPN and CDR2 SVGIG (reference sequence). This CDR3 is built from 15 residues.

The chain has TRBV7-2 and TRBJ2-1, with 7 nucleotides matching TRBD2. Germline lookup yields CDR1 SGHTA and CDR2 FQGNSA. CDR3 length equals 15 residues. J lost 7 bases, V lost 5 bases, and 11 bases had no gene match. This CDR3 reads CASSRLERRENEQFF. The CDR3 nucleotides are TGTGCCAGCAGCCGCCTCGAGCGGCGGGAGAATGAGCAGTTCTTC.

This clonotype has a single count. This chain links TRBV20-1 with TRBJ2-1, with TRBD1 matching 8 bases. CDR1 is DFQATT and CDR2 is SNEGSKA in the germline V gene (reference sequence). J was trimmed by 5 bases and V by 2 bases; bases with no gene match: 8. The CDR3 is made up of 15 amino acids. The CDR3 sequence is CSARMGQAPDNEQFF. The CDR3 DNA is TGCAGTGCTAGAATGGGACAGGCGCCGGACAATGAGCAGTTCTTC.

The chain has TRBV7-2 and TRBJ2-5; 11 nucleotides line up with TRBD2. The germline V gene has CDR1 SGHTA and CDR2 FQGNSA. This CDR3 region has 16 residues. Unmatched junction bases numbered 2, after V lost 0 bases and J lost 2 bases. As DNA, the CDR3 is TGTGCCAGCAGCTTAGCAGGGACTAGCGGTCAAGAGACCCAGTACTTC. Translated, it gives CASSLAGTSGQETQYF.

The chain recombines TRBV5-1 with TRBJ2-7; the D is unclear. The V end was cut by 0 bases, the J end by 5 bases, with 21 bases between. CDR1 and CDR2 (germline): SGHRS, YFSETQ. The CDR3 is 17 amino acids. The chain's CDR3 is CASSLAELSSLRNEQYF. DNA of the CDR3: TGCGCCAGCAGCTTGGCCGAACTGTCGTCCCTACGGAACGAGCAGTACTTC.

J is TRBJ1-1 and V is TRBV28; TRBD1 is a possible D gene (5 bases). Trimming shortened V by 8 bases and J by 1 base, and 20 bases separated the two germline ends. CDR3 length equals 16 residues. Germline CDR1 MDHEN, CDR2 SYDVKM. The CDR3 protein is CASAPLKGAPNTEAFF. The CDR3 DNA is TGTGCCAGCGCCCCCCTCAAAGGGGCTCCGAACACTGAAGCTTTCTTT.

The chain has TRBV20-1 and TRBJ2-3; perhaps TRBD2 as D (6 bases). Trimming took 5 bases from V and 10 from J, leaving 25 bases between them. Germline values: CDR1 DFQATT, CDR2 SNEGSKA (reference sequence). The CDR3 totals 15 residues. The CDR3 is CSAPHPATSHRAQYF. DNA of the CDR3: TGCAGTGCTCCCCACCCCGCAACTAGCCACCGGGCGCAGTATTTT.

The genes are TRBV6-2 or TRBV6-3 and TRBJ2-7; D call uncertain. The V gene's germline CDR1 is MNHEY and CDR2 SVGEGT. Trimming shortened V by 8 bases and J by 7 bases, and 12 bases separated the two germline ends. CDR3 size: 11 residues. The DNA for the CDR3 is TGTGCCAGCGCGATCGGTGGGGAGCAGTACTTC. Protein product: CASAIGGEQYF.

V and J are TRBV7-2 and TRBJ2-3; D may be TRBD2 (5 bases). The CDR3 is 14 residues long. The V end lost 4 bases, the J end lost 5 bases, and 13 bases lay between the germline ends. In germline, CDR1 is SGHTA, CDR2 FQGNSA. CDR3 in amino acids: CASSSGLSGDTQYF. The CDR3, as DNA: TGTGCCAGCAGCTCTGGACTTTCCGGAGATACGCAGTATTTT.

The chain uses TRBV2 and TRBJ1-2; 9 bases are a match to TRBD1. The germline CDR1 and CDR2 sequences are SNHLY and FYNNEI. CDR3 length equals 15 residues. Losses at the gene ends were 7 bases for V and 4 bases for J; bases not matched to a gene: 10. The DNA for the CDR3 is TGTGCCAGCATATTGGGACAGGGAACTTCCTATGGCTACACCTTC. Encoded protein: CASILGQGTSYGYTF.

V usage is TRBV5-1 and J usage is TRBJ1-2; D ambiguous. Germline V gene sequence: CDR1 SGHRS, CDR2 YFSETQ. The V end was cut by 4 bases, the J end by 6 bases, with 16 bases between. This CDR3 is 14 amino acids long. CDR3 amino acids: CASSLAPTPNGYTF. Here the CDR3 DNA reads TGCGCCAGCAGCCTGGCCCCGACCCCGAATGGCTACACCTTC. Complete variable domain (other parts from reference TRBV5-1 and TRBJ1-2): KAGVTQTPRYLIKTRGQQVTLSCSPISGHRSVSWYQQTPGQGLQFLFEYFSETQRNKGNFPGRFSGRQFSNSRSEMNVSTLELGDSALYLCASSLAPTPNGYTFGSGTRLTVV.

A single count supports this clonotype. The rearrangement uses TRBV12-3 or TRBV12-4 and TRBJ1-2, with D tentatively TRBD1 (5 bases). With 6 bases removed from V and 5 bases from J, the gap between germline ends came to 16 bases. The CDR3 extends over 14 amino acids. The CDR3 region has the DNA TGTGCCAGCAGCCCGGGGCCTTGGAGGTATGGCTACACCTTC. It specifies CASSPGPWRYGYTF.

The table lists this clonotype with a count of one. The chain combines TRBV3-1 with TRBJ2-5; D gene uncertain. The CDR3 totals 14 residues. Trimming removed 3 bases from V and 0 bases from J, with 8 bases in between. Per germline, CDR1 LGHDT and CDR2 YNNKEL (reference sequence). CDR3 residues: CASSHFGYQETQYF. CDR3 DNA: TGTGCCAGCAGCCACTTCGGGTACCAAGAGACCCAGTACTTC.

The rearrangement uses TRBV11-2 and TRBJ2-3; possible D gene TRBD2, 6 bases. This CDR3 has 16 amino acids. The V end lost 3 bases, the J end lost 7 bases, and 20 bases lay between the germline ends. Looked up from germline, CDR1 is SGHAT and CDR2 is FQNNGV. CDR3 residues: CASSLTGLVGINTQYF. Written as DNA, the CDR3 is TGTGCCAGCAGCTTGACGGGACTTGTGGGGATTAATACGCAGTATTTT.